This T cell receptor beta chain was profiled in a study of metastatic and nonmetastatic thyroid tumors. Within the sample, this clone is medium-sized. Antigen unknown. Study outcomes and limitations: In blood and tumor, TCR beta diversity was reportedly significantly higher in malignant thyroid tumors than in benign nodules.

Each patient came to thyroid surgery without any prior treatment (of any kind). TCRdb re-called the PCR reads via MiXCR. The sample holds over 15,000 clones, around 24% seen once. The material sequenced was tumor tissue. This clonotype was sampled from a male donor with papillary thyroid cancer or a benign thyroid nodule (not recorded which). Some clones in this sample may be carry-over from other donors' samples.

The CDR3 is CASSVGPAGTAIYEQYF. The CDR3 nucleotides are TGTGCCAGCAGCGTAGGACCGGCCGGGACAGCGATCTACGAGCAGTACTTC. The rearrangement links TRBV9 to TRBJ2-7; 7 bases fit TRBD1. This CDR3 has 17 amino acids. Germline CDR1 reads SGDLS; CDR2 reads YYNGEE. J was trimmed by 3 bases and V by 0 bases; bases with no gene match: 12.